This T cell receptor beta chain is drawn from a study of T cell clonality in common variable immunodeficiency (dated by TCRdb to the mid-2010s). The research as a whole found: Reportedly, TCRbeta sequences from CVID had fewer deletions and N-nucleotide insertions, and highly modified clones with 13 or more V deletions were absent from CVID. TCRbeta clonality was higher in CVID subjects than in healthy controls (t-test p = 0.018), and the increase was most characteristic of about a third of subjects. CVID subjects shared fewer TCRbeta clones with each other than healthy controls did (p < 0.0001). Even though DNA input was equal, the average per sample came to about 81,820 unique sequences for controls compared with approximately 30,000 for CVID samples. Correlations of repertoire features with clinical complications were constrained by heterogeneity among patients within the CVID cohort. According to the authors, finding the cause of the higher clonality in CVID would require sequencing the repertoires of T cell subpopulations.

V sheds 5 bases and J sheds 1 base, leaving 4 bases between their ends. Looking up the germline V gene yields CDR1 SGHDT and CDR2 YYEEEE. The CDR3 starts with the cysteine, ends with the phenylalanine, and has 11 residues. Shown are 24 bases from within the CDR3, in frame from base 1. Turning to this clone: Its cognate antigen has yet to be identified. The DNA ends 3 residues before the CDR3 does, and the rest of the CDR3 is filled in from the germline J gene.

CVID samples and control samples contributed equivalent amounts of genomic DNA as sequencing input. For every sample, a 60 bp segment covering the rearranged TCRbeta CDR3 region was amplified and then sequenced. The immunoSEQ assay, a bias-corrected multiplex PCR combined with high-throughput sequencing, was used for TCRbeta amplification. The paper's processing steps were these. Every unique nucleotide sequence counted as a clone and was annotated with V, D and J genes, copy number and frequency. Sequences were labeled productive if in frame, and non-productive if out of frame or containing stop codons. Clonality was calculated from Shannon's entropy as previously described. The predicted amino acid sequences of productive clones were used to derive mean CDR3 Kyte-Doolittle hydropathy. Hierarchical clustering of scaled V gene usage was performed with the R hclust function using Manhattan distance and complete linkage. Sharing of clones by CDR3 amino acid sequence was evaluated through resampling of 12 repertoires per group over 100 rounds. Repertoires were searched for more than 55 published EBV-specific and 245 published CMV-specific TCRbeta sequences. Analysis left out two CVID samples that produced under 10,000 sequences, so approximately 40 CVID repertoires remained. Sourced from immuneACCESS, this table was stored by TCRdb with only in-frame sequences that have V and J called. A share of the clones is absent; for the studies checked, an unresolved V gene accounts for under half, and the remainder has no known explanation. V and J calls plus clone size are reproduced from that table; the DNA served to infer D and trimming. There are 30,000 to 40,000 clones in this sample, and none of them is a singleton. The ten largest clones take up around 6.9% of the sample.

CVID was diagnosed by standard criteria: serum IgG, IgA and/or IgM reduced below normal range, plus specific antibody deficiency. There were 44 subjects in the CVID group (roughly 15 female and roughly 29 male), ranging in age from about 8 to 70 years, with a mean age of 40. Both CVID patients and healthy controls were predominantly of Caucasian heritage. At the time of study participation, every CVID subject had been on replacement immunoglobulin therapy for one year or longer. No CVID subject was ill or taking immunomodulatory or immunosuppressive medication when blood was collected. Heparinized peripheral whole blood samples of about 4.5 to 9 ml were collected from each donor. Genomic DNA from adults with common variable immune deficiency (CVID) and from healthy adult controls was used to sequence TCRbeta CDR3 repertoires. Diluted blood was subjected to density centrifugation over Hypaque 1077 or Ficoll-Paque for isolation of peripheral blood mononuclear cells. Unsorted mononuclear cells served as the source of genomic DNA, which was extracted either by Qiagen column purification or by a centrifugation-based method.

Rearrangement joined TRBV5-6 to TRBJ2-7, with an unclear D gene assignment. The source material was peripheral blood mononuclear cells. This clonotype was sampled from a human donor with common variable immunodeficiency. CDR3 DNA (partial): TGTGCCAGCAGTCCATCCTACGAG. Its product reads: CASSPSYE. The entire CDR3 protein is CASSPSYEQYF.